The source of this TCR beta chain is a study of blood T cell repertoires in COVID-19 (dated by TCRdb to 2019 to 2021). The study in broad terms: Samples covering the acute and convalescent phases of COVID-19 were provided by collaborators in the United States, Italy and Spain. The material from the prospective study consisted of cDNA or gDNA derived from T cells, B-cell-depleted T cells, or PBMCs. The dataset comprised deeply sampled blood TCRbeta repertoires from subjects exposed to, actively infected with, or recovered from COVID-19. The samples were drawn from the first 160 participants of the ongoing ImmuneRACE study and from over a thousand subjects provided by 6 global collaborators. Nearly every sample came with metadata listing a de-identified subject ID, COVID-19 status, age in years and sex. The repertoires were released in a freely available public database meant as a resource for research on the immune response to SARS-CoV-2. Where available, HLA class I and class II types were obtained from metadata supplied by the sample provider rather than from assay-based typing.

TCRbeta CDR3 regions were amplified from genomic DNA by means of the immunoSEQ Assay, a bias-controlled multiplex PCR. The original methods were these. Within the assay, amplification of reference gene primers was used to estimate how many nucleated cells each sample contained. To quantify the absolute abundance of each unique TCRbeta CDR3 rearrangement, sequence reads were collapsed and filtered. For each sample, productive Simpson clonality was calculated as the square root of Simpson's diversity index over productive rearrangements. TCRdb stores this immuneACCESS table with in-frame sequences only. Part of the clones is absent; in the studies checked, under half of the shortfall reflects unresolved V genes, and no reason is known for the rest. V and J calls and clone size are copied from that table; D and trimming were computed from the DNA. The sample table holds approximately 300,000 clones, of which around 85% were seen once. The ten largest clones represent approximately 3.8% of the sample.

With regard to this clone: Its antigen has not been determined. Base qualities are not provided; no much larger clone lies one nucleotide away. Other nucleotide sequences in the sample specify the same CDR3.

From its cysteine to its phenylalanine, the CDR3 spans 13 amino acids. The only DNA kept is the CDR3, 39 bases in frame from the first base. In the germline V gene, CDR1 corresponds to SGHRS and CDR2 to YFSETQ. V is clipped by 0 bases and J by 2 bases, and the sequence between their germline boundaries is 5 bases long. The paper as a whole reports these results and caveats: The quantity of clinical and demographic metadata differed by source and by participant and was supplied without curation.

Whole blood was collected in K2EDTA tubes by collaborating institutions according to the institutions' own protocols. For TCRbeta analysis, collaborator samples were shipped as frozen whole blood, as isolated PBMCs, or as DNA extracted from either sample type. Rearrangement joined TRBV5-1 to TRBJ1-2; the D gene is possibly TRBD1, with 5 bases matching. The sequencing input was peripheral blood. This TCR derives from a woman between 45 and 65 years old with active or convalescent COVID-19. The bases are TGCGCCAGCAGCTTGGCAGGGAACTATGGCTACACCTTC. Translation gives CASSLAGNYGYTF.